A single sample gave rise to the 18 T cell receptor beta chains below, sequenced in a study of blood T cell repertoires in COVID-19. Sequenced by immunoSEQ multiplex PCR; TCRdb stores in-frame clones only, minus some. The sample gives about 140,000 clones, under 90% of which show up once; 1.5% to 2% is in the top ten. What was sequenced was PBMCs or T cells enriched from blood (not recorded which). Source of these receptors: a woman between 18 and 30 years old who had been exposed to COVID-19.

J is TRBJ2-7 and V is TRBV6-2 or TRBV6-3; D may be TRBD2 (6 bases). From germline, CDR1 is MNHEY and CDR2 SVGEGT. This CDR3 has 14 residues. The ends were cut back, 0 bases at V and 6 bases at J, with 12 bases in the middle. In DNA form, the CDR3 reads TGTGCCAGCAGTTACTCCCTGGAGGGGAGCGAGCAGTACTTC. This encodes CASSYSLEGSEQYF.

The CDR3 region has the DNA TGCGCCAGCAGCCGCCAAGACGGGACTAGCGGGAGTTACGAGCAGTACTTC. It translates to CASSRQDGTSGSYEQYF. This chain joins TRBV4-1 and TRBJ2-7; 14 bases are shared with TRBD2. The germline CDR1 and CDR2 sequences are MGHRA and YSYEKL. The CDR3 is 17 residues long. With 4 bases clipped from V and 4 bases from J, the junction kept 9 bases outside the gene matches.

The chain joins TRBV2 to TRBJ2-1, with D perhaps matching TRBD1 (5 bases). Trimming removed 7 bases at V and 8 bases at J, with 12 bases between. The germline V gene encodes CDR1 SNHLY and CDR2 FYNNEI. The CDR3 consists of 12 residues. CDR3 loop: CASIVRVDEQFF. CDR3 nucleotide sequence: TGTGCCAGCATCGTCAGGGTCGATGAGCAGTTCTTC. The full variable domain, with the rest looked up from reference TRBV2 and TRBJ2-1, is EPEVTQTPSHQVTQMGQEVILRCVPISNHLYFYWYRQILGQKVEFLVSFYNNEISEKSEIFDDQFSVERPDGSNFTLKIRSTKLEDSAMYFCASIVRVDEQFFGPGTRLTVL.

The J gene is TRBJ1-5, the V gene TRBV7-2, with a tentative D call TRBD1 (6 bases). V was clipped by 2 bases and J by 2 bases, with 10 bases between them. Germline V gives CDR1 SGHTA, CDR2 FQGNSA. The CDR3 has 15 residues. The CDR3 DNA sequence: TGTGCCAGCAGCTTAATACAGGGAGGCAATCAGCCCCAGCATTTT. Translation: CASSLIQGGNQPQHF.

The chain uses TRBV28 and TRBJ2-7; a weak D match, TRBD1 (6 bases). Germline loops: CDR1 MDHEN, CDR2 SYDVKM. Trimming removed 3 bases at V and 5 bases at J, with 14 bases between. This CDR3 has 14 residues. The CDR3 loop reads CASSLGTGYNEQYF. The CDR3 DNA reads as TGTGCCAGCAGTTTGGGAACAGGGTATAACGAGCAGTACTTC. Looking up the rest from reference TRBV28 and TRBJ2-7 gives the full variable domain: DVKVTQSSRYLVKRTGEKVFLECVQDMDHENMFWYRQDPGLGLRLIYFSYDVKMKEKGDIPEGYSVSREKKERFSLILESASTNQTSMYLCASSLGTGYNEQYFGPGTRLTVT.

This rearrangement joins TRBV15 to TRBJ1-1, with D possibly being TRBD1 (6 bases). The V gene's germline CDR1 is LNHNV and CDR2 YYDKDF (reference sequence). The CDR3 has 14 residues. The V end was cut by 3 bases, the J end by 4 bases, with 12 bases between. The CDR3 sequence: CATSSVTGSTEAFF. CDR3 nucleotide sequence: TGTGCCACCAGCAGCGTTACAGGGAGCACTGAAGCTTTCTTT.

The chain couples TRBV9 to TRBJ2-1; D gene unclear. V gave up 1 base and J gave up 8 bases, with 7 bases separating them. The CDR3 is made up of 12 amino acids. CDR1 is SGDLS and CDR2 is YYNGEE in the germline V gene. CDR3: CASSVQFDEQFF. In DNA, the CDR3 is TGTGCCAGCAGCGTACAGTTTGATGAGCAGTTCTTC.

In this sample, this clone turned up once. This chain links TRBV5-1 with TRBJ2-7, with a weak D call TRBD1 (6 bases). The CDR3 loop spans 10 amino acids. V lost 9 bases and J 9 bases, leaving 13 bases between the germline ends. Germline V lookup: CDR1 SGHRS, CDR2 YFSETQ. The CDR3 sequence: CANPGDVQYF. The CDR3 bases are TGCGCCAATCCAGGGGACGTGCAGTACTTC.

The chain couples TRBV3-1 (or the pseudogene TRBV3-2) to TRBJ2-5; 8 bases are a match to TRBD2. Looked up from germline, CDR1 is LGHDT and CDR2 is YNNKEL (reference sequence). The CDR3 extends over 14 amino acids. The J segment lost 4 bases and the V segment lost 2 bases, leaving 3 bases of the junction unmatched. CDR3 sequence reads: CASSQPGLAETQYF. The CDR3 nucleotides are TGTGCCAGCAGCCAACCTGGACTAGCAGAGACCCAGTACTTC.

This clone showed up just a few times. This chain joins TRBV6-6 and TRBJ2-2; a weak D match, TRBD2 (6 bases). Germline V gene sequence: CDR1 MNHNY, CDR2 SVGAGI (reference sequence). There are 13 residues in the CDR3. V gave up 6 bases and J gave up 5 bases, with 10 bases separating them. CDR3 DNA: TGTGCCAGCAGACTGACTAGTACCGGGGAGCTGTTTTTT. Residues: CASRLTSTGELFF.

CDR3 region: CASSLEQSQGNTGELFF. For the CDR3, the DNA is TGTGCCAGCAGTTTAGAACAATCACAGGGGAACACCGGGGAGCTGTTTTTT. The chain links TRBV27 to TRBJ2-2; TRBD1 might be the D (6 bases). CDR3 length: 17 amino acids. The germline V gene has CDR1 MNHEY and CDR2 SMNVEV (reference sequence). The V and J ends lost 2 bases and 1 base respectively, with 14 bases between them.

The V call is TRBV10-2, the J call TRBJ1-1, with D unclear. CDR1 and CDR2 from the germline V gene are WSHSY and SAAADI. With 7 bases removed from V and 0 bases from J, the gap between germline ends came to 12 bases. The CDR3 loop spans 14 amino acids. The CDR3 loop is CASKGGGMNTEAFF. The DNA of the CDR3 is TGCGCCAGCAAGGGAGGCGGTATGAACACTGAAGCTTTCTTT.

The CDR3 loop reads CASSPRGMGPYEQYF. CDR3 nucleotides: TGTGCCAGCAGCCCGAGGGGGATGGGGCCCTACGAGCAGTACTTC. The gene calls are TRBV7-2 and TRBJ2-7, with D tentatively TRBD1 (6 bases). Germline V lookup: CDR1 SGHTA, CDR2 FQGNSA. The V and J ends lost 5 bases and 2 bases respectively, with 16 bases between them. CDR3 length: 15 residues. The full variable domain, rest sourced from reference TRBV7-2 and TRBJ2-7, is GAGVSQSPSNKVTEKGKDVELRCDPISGHTALYWYRQSLGQGLEFLIYFQGNSAPDKSGLPSDRFSAERTGGSVSTLTIQRTQQEDSAVYLCASSPRGMGPYEQYFGPGTRLTVT.

This clone was counted many times. The chain combines TRBV20-1 with TRBJ2-7; D is unresolved. Germline CDR1 reads DFQATT; CDR2 reads SNEGSKA (reference sequence). Trimming left V 3 bases short and J 0 bases short, with 12 bases between. This CDR3 comprises 14 residues. In nucleotides, the CDR3 is TGCAGTGCTAGTGACCAGAGGAGCTCCTACGAGCAGTACTTC. This codes for CSASDQRSSYEQYF.

There are a few counts of this clone. The chain links TRBV27 to TRBJ2-1; tentative D call: TRBD1 (5 bases). Trimming stripped 6 bases from V and 2 bases from J, with 17 bases between. There are 16 residues in the CDR3. Germline CDR1 MNHEY, CDR2 SMNVEV (reference sequence). In DNA form, the CDR3 reads TGTGCCAGCAGACAGCCCCAAGGGGTTGCCTACAATGAGCAGTTCTTC. Translated, it gives CASRQPQGVAYNEQFF.

V usage is TRBV21-1 and J usage is TRBJ1-3; the table's D call of TRBD1 was not tested on the DNA. TRBV21-1 is labeled a pseudogene. This CDR3 contains 16 residues. In DNA, the CDR3 is TGTGCCAGCAGCAAGGGGGCAGGGAACTCTGGAAACACCATATATTTT. Protein sequence: CASSKGAGNSGNTIYF.

This chain uses TRBV5-1 with TRBJ1-3; D ambiguous. The V and J ends lost 0 bases and 0 bases respectively, with 7 bases between them. The CDR3 has 15 amino acids. CDR1 is SGHRS and CDR2 is YFSETQ in the germline V gene. In nucleotides, the CDR3 is TGCGCCAGCAGCTTGGACAAGTTCTCTGGAAACACCATATATTTT. Protein sequence: CASSLDKFSGNTIYF.

The chain links TRBV10-3 to TRBJ1-2; 7 bases map to TRBD1. Germline loops: CDR1 ENHRY, CDR2 SYGVKD. J was trimmed by 9 bases and V by 3 bases; bases with no gene match: 10. This CDR3 contains 14 residues. As DNA, the CDR3 is TGTGCCATCAGTGATCCCCCTAACAGGGGTAGCTACACCTTC. Translating gives CAISDPPNRGSYTF.